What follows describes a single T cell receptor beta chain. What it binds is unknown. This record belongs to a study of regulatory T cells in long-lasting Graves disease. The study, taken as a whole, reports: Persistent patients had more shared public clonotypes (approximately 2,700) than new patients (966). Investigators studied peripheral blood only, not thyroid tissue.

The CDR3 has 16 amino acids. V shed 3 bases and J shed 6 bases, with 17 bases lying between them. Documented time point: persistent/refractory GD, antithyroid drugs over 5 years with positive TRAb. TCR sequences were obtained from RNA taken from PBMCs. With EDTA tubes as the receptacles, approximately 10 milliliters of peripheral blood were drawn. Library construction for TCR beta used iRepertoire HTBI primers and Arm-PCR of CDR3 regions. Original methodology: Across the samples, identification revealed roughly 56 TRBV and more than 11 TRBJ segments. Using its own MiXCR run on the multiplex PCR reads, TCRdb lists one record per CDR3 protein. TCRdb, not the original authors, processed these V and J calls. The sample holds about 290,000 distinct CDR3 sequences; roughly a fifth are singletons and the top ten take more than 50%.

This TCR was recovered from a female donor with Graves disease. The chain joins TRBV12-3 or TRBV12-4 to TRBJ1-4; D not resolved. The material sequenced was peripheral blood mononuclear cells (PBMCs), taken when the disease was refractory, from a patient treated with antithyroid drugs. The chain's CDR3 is CASSFHGGNPDEKLFF. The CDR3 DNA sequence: TGTGCCAGCAGTTTCCACGGCGGAAACCCTGATGAAAAACTGTTTTTT.